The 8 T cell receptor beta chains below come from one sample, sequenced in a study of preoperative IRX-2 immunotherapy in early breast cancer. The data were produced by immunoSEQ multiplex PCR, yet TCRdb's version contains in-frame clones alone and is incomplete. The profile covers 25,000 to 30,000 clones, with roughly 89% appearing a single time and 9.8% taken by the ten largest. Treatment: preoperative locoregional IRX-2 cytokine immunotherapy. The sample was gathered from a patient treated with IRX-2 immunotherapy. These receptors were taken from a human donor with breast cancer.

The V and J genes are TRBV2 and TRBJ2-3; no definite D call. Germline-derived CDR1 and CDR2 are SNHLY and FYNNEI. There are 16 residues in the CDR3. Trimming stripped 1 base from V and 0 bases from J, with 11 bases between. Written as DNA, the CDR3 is TGTGCCAGCAGTGAAGTCGTTGGGGTTAGCACAGATACGCAGTATTTT. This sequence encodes CASSEVVGVSTDTQYF.

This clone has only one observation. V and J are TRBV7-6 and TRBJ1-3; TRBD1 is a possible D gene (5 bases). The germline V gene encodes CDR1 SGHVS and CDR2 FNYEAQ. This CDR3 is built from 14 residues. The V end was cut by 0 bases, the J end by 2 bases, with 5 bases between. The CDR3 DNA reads TGTGCCAGCAGCTTAGCAGGGGCTGGAAACACCATATATTTT. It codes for CASSLAGAGNTIYF.

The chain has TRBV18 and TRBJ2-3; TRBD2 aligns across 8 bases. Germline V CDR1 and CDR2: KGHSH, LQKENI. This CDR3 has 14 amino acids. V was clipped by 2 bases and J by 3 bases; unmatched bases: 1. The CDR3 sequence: CASSPSGGTDTQYF. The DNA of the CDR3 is TGTGCCAGCTCACCATCGGGGGGGACAGATACGCAGTATTTT.

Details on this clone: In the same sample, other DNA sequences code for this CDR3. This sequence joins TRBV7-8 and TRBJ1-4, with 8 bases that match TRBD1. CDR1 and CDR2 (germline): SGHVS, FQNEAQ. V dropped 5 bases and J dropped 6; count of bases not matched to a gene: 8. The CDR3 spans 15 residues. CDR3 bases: TGTGCCAGCAGCGTCAGACAGGGGTTGGATGAAAAACTGTTTTTT. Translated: CASSVRQGLDEKLFF.

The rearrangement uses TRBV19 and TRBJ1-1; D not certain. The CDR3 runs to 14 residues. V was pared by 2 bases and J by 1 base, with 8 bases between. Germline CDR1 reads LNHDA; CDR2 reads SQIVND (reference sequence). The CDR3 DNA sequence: TGTGCCAGTAGTATATCGTCGGCGAACACTGAAGCTTTCTTT. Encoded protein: CASSISSANTEAFF.

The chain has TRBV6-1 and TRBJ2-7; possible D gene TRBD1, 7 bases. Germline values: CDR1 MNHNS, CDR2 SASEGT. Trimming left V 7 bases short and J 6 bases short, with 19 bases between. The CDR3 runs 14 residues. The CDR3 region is CASKSTGTVSEQYF. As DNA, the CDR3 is TGTGCCAGCAAATCGACAGGGACTGTCTCCGAGCAGTACTTC.

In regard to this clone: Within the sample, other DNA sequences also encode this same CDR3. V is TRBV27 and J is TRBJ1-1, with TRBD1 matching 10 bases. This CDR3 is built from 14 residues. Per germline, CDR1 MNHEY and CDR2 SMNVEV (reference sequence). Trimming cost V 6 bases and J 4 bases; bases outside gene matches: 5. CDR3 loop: CASRRGQGGTEAFF. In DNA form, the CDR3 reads TGTGCCAGCAGGCGCGGACAGGGGGGCACTGAAGCTTTCTTT.

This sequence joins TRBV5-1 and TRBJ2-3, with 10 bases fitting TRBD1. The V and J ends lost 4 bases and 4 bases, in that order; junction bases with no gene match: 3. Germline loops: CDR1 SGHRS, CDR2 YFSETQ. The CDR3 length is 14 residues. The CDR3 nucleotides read TGCGCCAGCAGCGGGACAGGGGTAGCAGATACGCAGTATTTT. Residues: CASSGTGVADTQYF.